Listed below are T cell receptor beta chains from one sample, sequenced in a study of blood T cells in healthy people across ages. From the 5' RACE reads, TCRdb called clonotypes with MiXCR, one entry per CDR3 protein. The profile shows roughly 560,000 distinct CDR3 sequences, less than 25% of them singletons. The same sample was also used in a study of T cells of mothers and their children.

The sequenced sample was blood. Receptor source: a boy aged 10-17 years in good health. The CDR3 runs from the conserved cysteine through the conserved F or W. The D gene is left open where the match is weak. Not every row has a clone size; where given, it reads once, few, many or a size class.

CDR3 protein: CASSYRGALTDTQYF; CDR3 DNA: TGTGCCAGCAGTTACCGAGGGGCCCTTACAGATACGCAGTATTTT; V gene: TRBV6-6; D gene: NA; CDR3 length: 15; clone size: NA; J gene: TRBJ2-3
CDR3 protein: CSVGSGRFEQYF; CDR3 DNA: TGCAGCGTGGGTAGCGGGAGATTCGAGCAGTACTTC; V gene: TRBV29-1; D gene: TRBD2; CDR3 length: 12; clone size: few; J gene: TRBJ2-7
CDR3 protein: CASSDLGARGANVLTF; CDR3 DNA: TGTGCCAGCAGTGACCTGGGGGCGCGAGGGGCCAACGTCCTGACTTTC; V gene: TRBV2; D gene: NA; CDR3 length: 16; clone size: NA; J gene: TRBJ2-6
CDR3 protein: CASSHWDRDVVSYGYTF; CDR3 DNA: TGTGCCAGCAGCCATTGGGACAGGGATGTCGTAAGCTATGGCTACACCTTC; V gene: TRBV3-1; D gene: TRBD1; CDR3 length: 17; clone size: NA; J gene: TRBJ1-2
CDR3 protein: CASSISSGNEQFF; CDR3 DNA: TGTGCCAGCAGCATCAGTTCCGGCAATGAGCAGTTCTTC; V gene: TRBV6-4; D gene: NA; CDR3 length: 13; clone size: NA; J gene: TRBJ2-1
CDR3 protein: CASSFGLRHTEAFF; CDR3 DNA: TGTGCCAGCAGCTTTGGTCTAAGGCACACTGAAGCTTTCTTT; V gene: TRBV7-9; D gene: NA; CDR3 length: 14; clone size: NA; J gene: TRBJ1-1
CDR3 protein: CSARLGQPLRYTF; CDR3 DNA: TGCAGTGCTCGTTTGGGACAGCCCCTCCGCTACACCTTC; V gene: TRBV20-1; D gene: TRBD1; CDR3 length: 13; clone size: many; J gene: TRBJ1-2
CDR3 protein: CASSLLAGGLSETQYF; CDR3 DNA: TGCGCCAGCAGCTTACTAGCGGGAGGTCTGTCAGAGACCCAGTACTTC; V gene: TRBV5-1; D gene: TRBD2; CDR3 length: 16; clone size: NA; J gene: TRBJ2-5
CDR3 protein: CASSYGFIANYGYTF; CDR3 DNA: TGTGCCAGCAGTTACGGCTTCATAGCTAACTATGGCTACACCTTC; V gene: TRBV6-2/TRBV6-3; D gene: NA; CDR3 length: 15; clone size: NA; J gene: TRBJ1-2
CDR3 protein: CASISAGSSYNSPLHF; CDR3 DNA: TGTGCCAGCATTTCGGCAGGAAGCTCCTATAATTCACCCCTCCACTTT; V gene: TRBV6-5; D gene: NA; CDR3 length: 16; clone size: NA; J gene: TRBJ1-6
CDR3 protein: CASSQEKTQETQYF; CDR3 DNA: TGTGCCAGCAGCCAAGAAAAGACCCAAGAGACCCAGTACTTC; V gene: TRBV3-1; D gene: NA; CDR3 length: 14; clone size: once; J gene: TRBJ2-5
CDR3 protein: CAISEGPAGGTDTQYF; CDR3 DNA: TGTGCCATCAGTGAGGGTCCAGCGGGCGGCACAGATACGCAGTATTTT; V gene: TRBV10-3; D gene: NA; CDR3 length: 16; clone size: few; J gene: TRBJ2-3
CDR3 protein: CASSQQTAIANTGELFF; CDR3 DNA: TGCGCCAGCAGCCAGCAGACCGCCATCGCGAACACCGGGGAGCTGTTTTTT; V gene: TRBV4-1; D gene: NA; CDR3 length: 17; clone size: NA; J gene: TRBJ2-2
CDR3 protein: CASSRRTGVLTRDSPLHF; CDR3 DNA: TGTGCCAGCAGTCGTCGGACAGGGGTACTGACTCGGGATTCACCCCTCCACTTT; V gene: TRBV2; D gene: TRBD1; CDR3 length: 18; clone size: NA; J gene: TRBJ1-6
CDR3 protein: CASSPSRQGRSIAFF; CDR3 DNA: TGTGCCAGCTCACCTAGCCGACAGGGAAGAAGCATAGCTTTCTTT; V gene: TRBV18; D gene: TRBD1; CDR3 length: 15; clone size: few; J gene: TRBJ1-1
CDR3 protein: CASSDSLRYTF; CDR3 DNA: TGTGCCAGCAGTGACAGTTTGCGCTACACCTTC; V gene: TRBV2; D gene: NA; CDR3 length: 11; clone size: NA; J gene: TRBJ1-2
CDR3 protein: CSVLQNTEAFF; CDR3 DNA: TGCAGCGTGCTTCAGAACACTGAAGCTTTCTTT; V gene: TRBV29-1; D gene: NA; CDR3 length: 11; clone size: NA; J gene: TRBJ1-1
CDR3 protein: CASSLGDSVNTEAFF; CDR3 DNA: TGTGCCAGCAGCTTGGGGGACAGTGTGAACACTGAAGCTTTCTTT; V gene: TRBV5-6; D gene: TRBD1; CDR3 length: 15; clone size: NA; J gene: TRBJ1-1
CDR3 protein: CASSRLRSGANVLTF; CDR3 DNA: TGTGCCAGCAGCAGACTGCGCTCTGGGGCCAACGTCCTGACTTTC; V gene: TRBV28; D gene: NA; CDR3 length: 15; clone size: NA; J gene: TRBJ2-6
CDR3 protein: CASSRDMISYGYTF; CDR3 DNA: TGTGCCAGCAGCCGAGACATGATTTCCTATGGCTACACCTTC; V gene: TRBV27; D gene: NA; CDR3 length: 14; clone size: few; J gene: TRBJ1-2
CDR3 protein: CASSDSTGVPYNEQFF; CDR3 DNA: TGTGCCAGCAGTGACTCTACAGGGGTGCCCTACAATGAGCAGTTCTTC; V gene: TRBV6-4; D gene: TRBD1; CDR3 length: 16; clone size: NA; J gene: TRBJ2-1
CDR3 protein: CAISVSGSGANVLTF; CDR3 DNA: TGTGCCATCAGTGTTTCAGGGTCTGGGGCCAACGTCCTGACTTTC; V gene: TRBV10-3; D gene: NA; CDR3 length: 15; clone size: NA; J gene: TRBJ2-6
CDR3 protein: CASSGGMLAKNIQYF; CDR3 DNA: TGTGCCAGCAGTGGAGGGATGCTAGCCAAAAACATTCAGTACTTC; V gene: TRBV6-2/TRBV6-3; D gene: NA; CDR3 length: 15; clone size: few; J gene: TRBJ2-4
CDR3 protein: CSAREGRDSPLHF; CDR3 DNA: TGCAGTGCTAGAGAGGGACGGGATTCACCCCTCCACTTT; V gene: TRBV20-1; D gene: NA; CDR3 length: 13; clone size: once; J gene: TRBJ1-6
CDR3 protein: CASSQDALAGVSEQFF; CDR3 DNA: TGCGCCAGCAGCCAAGATGCCCTAGCGGGAGTCAGTGAGCAGTTCTTC; V gene: TRBV4-3; D gene: TRBD2; CDR3 length: 16; clone size: few; J gene: TRBJ2-1
CDR3 protein: CASSQDRDLGNTDTQYF; CDR3 DNA: TGTGCCAGCAGCCAAGACCGAGACCTTGGGAACACAGATACGCAGTATTTT; V gene: TRBV3-1; D gene: NA; CDR3 length: 17; clone size: few; J gene: TRBJ2-3
CDR3 protein: CSANFRGSGEAFF; CDR3 DNA: TGCAGTGCTAACTTCCGGGGTTCAGGGGAAGCTTTCTTT; V gene: TRBV20-1; D gene: NA; CDR3 length: 13; clone size: NA; J gene: TRBJ1-1
CDR3 protein: CASSLDPGTAMNEQFF; CDR3 DNA: TGTGCCAGCAGCTTAGACCCCGGGACAGCGATGAATGAGCAGTTCTTC; V gene: TRBV7-9; D gene: TRBD1; CDR3 length: 16; clone size: NA; J gene: TRBJ2-1
CDR3 protein: CASSQVQVGWTEAFF; CDR3 DNA: TGCGCCAGCAGCCAGGTACAGGTTGGTTGGACTGAAGCTTTCTTT; V gene: TRBV4-1; D gene: NA; CDR3 length: 15; clone size: few; J gene: TRBJ1-1
CDR3 protein: CASKFGGAGSSYNEQFF; CDR3 DNA: TGTGCCAGTAAGTTTGGAGGTGCGGGCAGCTCCTACAATGAGCAGTTCTTC; V gene: TRBV19; D gene: NA; CDR3 length: 17; clone size: few; J gene: TRBJ2-1
CDR3 protein: CASSSGDSASEKLFF; CDR3 DNA: TGTGCCAGCAGTTCCGGGGACAGTGCAAGTGAAAAACTGTTTTTT; V gene: TRBV9; D gene: TRBD1; CDR3 length: 15; clone size: few; J gene: TRBJ1-4
CDR3 protein: CASSLSDNEQFF; CDR3 DNA: TGTGCCAGCAGCTTATCGGACAATGAGCAGTTCTTC; V gene: TRBV7-9; D gene: NA; CDR3 length: 12; clone size: few; J gene: TRBJ2-1
CDR3 protein: CASSPSLTGRGENTGELFF; CDR3 DNA: TGTGCCAGCAGTCCTTCTCTAACAGGGAGGGGGGAGAACACCGGGGAGCTGTTTTTT; V gene: TRBV28; D gene: NA; CDR3 length: 19; clone size: NA; J gene: TRBJ2-2
CDR3 protein: CASSPRRGMGEQYF; CDR3 DNA: TGTGCCAGCAGCCCTAGGAGGGGAATGGGCGAGCAGTACTTC; V gene: TRBV7-9; D gene: NA; CDR3 length: 14; clone size: few; J gene: TRBJ2-7
CDR3 protein: CASSPRQGAGGYTF; CDR3 DNA: TGTGCCAGCAGCCCGAGACAGGGGGCGGGAGGCTACACCTTC; V gene: TRBV7-2; D gene: TRBD1; CDR3 length: 14; clone size: many; J gene: TRBJ1-2
CDR3 protein: CASSQDPASGSADTQYF; CDR3 DNA: TGTGCCAGCAGCCAAGATCCGGCTAGCGGGAGCGCAGATACGCAGTATTTT; V gene: TRBV3-1; D gene: TRBD2; CDR3 length: 17; clone size: NA; J gene: TRBJ2-3
CDR3 protein: CASSYRTGEGYTF; CDR3 DNA: TGTGCCAGCAGTTACAGGACAGGGGAAGGCTACACCTTC; V gene: TRBV6-5; D gene: TRBD1; CDR3 length: 13; clone size: NA; J gene: TRBJ1-2
CDR3 protein: CASSRDTSSYNEQFF; CDR3 DNA: TGTGCCAGCAGTCGGGACACAAGCTCCTACAATGAGCAGTTCTTC; V gene: TRBV2; D gene: NA; CDR3 length: 15; clone size: NA; J gene: TRBJ2-1